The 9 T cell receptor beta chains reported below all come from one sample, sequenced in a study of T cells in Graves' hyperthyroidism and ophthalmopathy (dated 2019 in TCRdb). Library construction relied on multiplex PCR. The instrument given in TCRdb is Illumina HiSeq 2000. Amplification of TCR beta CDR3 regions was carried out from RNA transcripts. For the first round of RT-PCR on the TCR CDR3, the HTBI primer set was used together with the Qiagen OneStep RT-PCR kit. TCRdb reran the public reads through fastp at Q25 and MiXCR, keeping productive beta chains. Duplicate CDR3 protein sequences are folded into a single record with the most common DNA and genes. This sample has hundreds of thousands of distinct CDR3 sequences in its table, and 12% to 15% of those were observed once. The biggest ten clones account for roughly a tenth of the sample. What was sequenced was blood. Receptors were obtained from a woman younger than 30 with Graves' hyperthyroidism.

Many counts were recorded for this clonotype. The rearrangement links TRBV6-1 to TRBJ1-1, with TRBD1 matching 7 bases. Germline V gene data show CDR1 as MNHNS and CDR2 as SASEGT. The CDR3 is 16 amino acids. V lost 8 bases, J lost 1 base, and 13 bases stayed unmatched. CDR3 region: CASFKLQGPGNTEAFF. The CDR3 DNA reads TGTGCCAGCTTCAAGTTACAGGGGCCGGGGAACACTGAAGCTTTCTTT.

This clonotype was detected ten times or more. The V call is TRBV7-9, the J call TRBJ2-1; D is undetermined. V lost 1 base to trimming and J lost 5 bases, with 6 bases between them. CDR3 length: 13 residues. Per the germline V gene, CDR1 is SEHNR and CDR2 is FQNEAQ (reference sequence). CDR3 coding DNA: TGTGCCAGCAGCTTAGGCACTCACAATGAGCAGTTCTTC. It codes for CASSLGTHNEQFF.

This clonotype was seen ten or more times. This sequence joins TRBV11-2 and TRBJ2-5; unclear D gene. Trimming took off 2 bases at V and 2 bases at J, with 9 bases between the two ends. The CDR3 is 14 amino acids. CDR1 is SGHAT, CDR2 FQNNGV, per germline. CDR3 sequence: CASSLIPRQETQYF. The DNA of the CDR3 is TGTGCCAGCAGCTTAATCCCCAGGCAAGAGACCCAGTACTTC.

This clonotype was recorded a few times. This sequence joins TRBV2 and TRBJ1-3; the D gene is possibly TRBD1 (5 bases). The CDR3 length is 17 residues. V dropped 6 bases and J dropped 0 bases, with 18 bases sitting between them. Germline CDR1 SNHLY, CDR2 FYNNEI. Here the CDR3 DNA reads TGTGCCAGCAGGACCATTCCCTTGACAGTCTCTGGAAACACCATATATTTT. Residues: CASRTIPLTVSGNTIYF.

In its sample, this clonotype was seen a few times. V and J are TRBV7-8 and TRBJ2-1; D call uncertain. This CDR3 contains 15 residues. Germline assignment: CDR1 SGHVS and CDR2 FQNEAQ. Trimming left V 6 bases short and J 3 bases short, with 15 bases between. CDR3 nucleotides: TGTGCCAGCAGTCCGCGCGCGGTCTACTACAATGAGCAGTTCTTC. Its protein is CASSPRAVYYNEQFF.

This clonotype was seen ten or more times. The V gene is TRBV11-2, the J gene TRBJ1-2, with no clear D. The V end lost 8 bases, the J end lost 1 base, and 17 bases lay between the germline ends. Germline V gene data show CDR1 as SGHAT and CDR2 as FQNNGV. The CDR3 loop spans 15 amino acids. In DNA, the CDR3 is TGTGCCAGCGGAAGCCAGGCGGACCTTAACTATGGCTACACCTTC. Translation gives CASGSQADLNYGYTF.

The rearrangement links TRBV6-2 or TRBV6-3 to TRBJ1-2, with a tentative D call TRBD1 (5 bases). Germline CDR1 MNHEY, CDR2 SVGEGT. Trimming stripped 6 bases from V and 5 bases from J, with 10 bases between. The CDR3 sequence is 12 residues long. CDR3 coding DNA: TGTGCCAGCAGAGAGACAGAATATGGCTACACCTTC. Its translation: CASRETEYGYTF.

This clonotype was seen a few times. CDR3 sequence reads: CASRTRDRGGNEQFF. The CDR3 coding sequence is TGTGCCAGCAGAACCCGGGACCGCGGGGGCAATGAGCAGTTCTTC. This chain joins TRBV6-1 and TRBJ2-1; 7 bases map to TRBD2. Looked up from germline, CDR1 is MNHNS and CDR2 is SASEGT. The CDR3 runs 15 residues. The V gene end was trimmed by 6 bases and the J gene end by 6 bases; junction bases not matched to a gene: 11.

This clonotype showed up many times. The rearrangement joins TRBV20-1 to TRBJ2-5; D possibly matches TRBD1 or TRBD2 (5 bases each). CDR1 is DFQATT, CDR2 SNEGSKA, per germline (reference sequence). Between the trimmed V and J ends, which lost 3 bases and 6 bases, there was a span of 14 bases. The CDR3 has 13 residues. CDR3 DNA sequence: TGCAGTGCTAGTACAGGAGGCCTGAAGACCCAGTACTTC. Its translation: CSASTGGLKTQYF.